Listed below are T cell receptor beta chains from one sample, sequenced in a study of blood T cell repertoires in COVID-19. The assay was immunoSEQ multiplex PCR, and TCRdb's table has in-frame clones only and misses some. The profile shows approximately 220,000 clones, about 86% of them singletons. The sequencing input was peripheral blood. These receptor sequences come from a woman aged 60 to 75 with acute or convalescent COVID-19. Both conserved end residues are part of each CDR3. D genes are given only for firm matches. Clone size is shown for a subset of rows, as once, few, many or a class of expanded clone.

D	V	size	J	CDR3	DNA
TRBD1	TRBV27	.	TRBJ1-6	CASSRDRGMAPLHF	TGTGCCAGCAGCCGGGACAGGGGGATGGCACCCCTCCACTTT
TRBD2	TRBV29-1	.	TRBJ2-5	CSCRLAGLYQETQYF	TGCAGCTGTAGACTAGCGGGGTTGTACCAAGAGACCCAGTACTTC
.	TRBV3-1/TRBV3-2	.	TRBJ1-2	CASSQGQNYGYTF	TGTGCCAGCAGCCAAGGACAGAACTATGGCTACACCTTC
TRBD2	TRBV19	.	TRBJ2-1	CASSIASGGYNEQFF	TGTGCCAGTAGTATAGCTAGCGGGGGATACAATGAGCAGTTCTTC
TRBD1	TRBV10-3	.	TRBJ2-7	CAIRDGTASYEQYF	TGTGCCATCAGGGACGGGACAGCCTCCTACGAGCAGTACTTC
TRBD2	TRBV4-2	.	TRBJ2-3	CASRLQAGGQRDTQYF	TGTGCCAGCAGACTACAAGCGGGGGGGCAAAGAGATACGCAGTATTTT
TRBD2	TRBV23-1	.	TRBJ2-5	CARDPGGETQYF	TGCGCCAGAGACCCCGGGGGGGAGACCCAGTACTTC
.	TRBV5-6	.	TRBJ1-1	CASIVGAKGDTEAFF	TGTGCCAGCATCGTAGGGGCAAAGGGGGACACTGAAGCTTTCTTT
.	TRBV4-1	.	TRBJ1-2	CASSQEAGRVYGYTF	TGCGCCAGCAGCCAAGAGGCGGGCCGTGTCTATGGCTACACCTTC
.	TRBV6-1	.	TRBJ2-7	CASSEGPGSAYEQYF	TGTGCCAGCAGTGAAGGGCCAGGGTCAGCCTACGAGCAGTACTTC
.	TRBV7-9	.	TRBJ1-1	CASSPSGVNTEAFF	TGTGCCAGCAGCCCCTCCGGGGTGAACACTGAAGCTTTCTTT
.	TRBV9	.	TRBJ1-4	CASSPGGFATNEKLFF	TGTGCCAGCAGCCCTGGGGGGTTTGCAACTAATGAAAAACTGTTTTTT
.	TRBV18	.	TRBJ2-7	CASSRDTSYEQYF	TGTGCCAGCTCACGGGACACCTCCTACGAGCAGTACTTC
.	TRBV2	few	TRBJ2-1	CASSQTGPYNEQFF	TGTGCCAGCAGTCAAACAGGGCCTTACAATGAGCAGTTCTTC
.	TRBV28	.	TRBJ2-1	CASSLRYNEQFF	TGTGCCAGCAGCCTGAGGTACAATGAGCAGTTCTTC
.	TRBV28	.	TRBJ1-1	CASRLSFTEAFF	TGTGCCAGCAGACTTAGCTTCACTGAAGCTTTCTTT
.	TRBV5-1	.	TRBJ2-1	CASSLVGGGEVEQFF	TGCGCCAGCAGCTTGGTTGGCGGGGGCGAGGTTGAGCAGTTCTTC
TRBD1	TRBV5-1	.	TRBJ2-1	CASNQGEGQGLYNEQFF	TGCGCCAGCAACCAAGGGGAAGGACAGGGGCTTTACAATGAGCAGTTCTTC
TRBD1	TRBV15	few	TRBJ1-2	CATSSPGQGGPGYTF	TGTGCCACCAGTTCTCCGGGACAGGGAGGCCCTGGCTACACCTTC
.	TRBV5-8	.	TRBJ1-1	CASKNRGSTEAFF	TGTGCCAGCAAAAATAGGGGTTCCACTGAAGCTTTCTTT
.	TRBV5-1	.	TRBJ2-7	CASSLWGGPYEQYF	TGCGCCAGCAGCTTGTGGGGGGGCCCCTACGAGCAGTACTTC
.	TRBV14	.	TRBJ1-3	CASSSTGDGGSGNTIYF	TGTGCCAGCAGCAGCACCGGAGATGGCGGGTCTGGAAACACCATATATTTT
.	TRBV6-5	.	TRBJ1-6	CASSYSFTGNSPLHF	TGTGCCAGCAGTTACTCATTCACAGGGAATTCACCCCTCCACTTT
TRBD1	TRBV5-1	.	TRBJ1-6	CASSPAGQGNSPLHF	TGCGCCAGCAGCCCCGCGGGACAGGGTAATTCACCCCTCCACTTT
TRBD1	TRBV29-1	.	TRBJ1-3	CSVGTGVGNTIYF	TGCAGCGTTGGTACAGGGGTTGGAAACACCATATATTTT
TRBD1	TRBV15	.	TRBJ2-7	CATSRPPGQGYEQYF	TGTGCCACCAGCAGGCCTCCGGGACAGGGGTACGAGCAGTACTTC
.	TRBV4-1	.	TRBJ1-4	CASSQTGLWDEKLFF	TGCGCCAGCAGCCAAACAGGCCTCTGGGATGAAAAACTGTTTTTT
TRBD1	TRBV30	.	TRBJ1-2	CAWRIGQGADYGYTF	TGTGCCTGGAGAATAGGACAGGGGGCCGACTATGGCTACACCTTC
.	TRBV6-5	.	TRBJ1-6	CASHRTDLRNSPLHF	TGTGCCAGCCACCGGACTGACCTTCGGAATTCACCCCTCCACTTT
.	TRBV7-9	few	TRBJ1-1	CASSLVAGIEAFF	TGTGCCAGCAGCTTAGTTGCGGGGATTGAAGCTTTCTTT
.	TRBV18	.	TRBJ2-2	CASSSKTGIKNTGELFF	TGTGCCAGCTCTTCCAAGACAGGTATCAAAAACACCGGGGAGCTGTTTTTT
.	TRBV7-3	.	TRBJ1-1	CASSAGPNTEAFF	TGTGCCAGCAGCGCGGGACCGAACACTGAAGCTTTCTTT
TRBD2	TRBV5-1	.	TRBJ2-5	CASSYGTSGEETQYF	TGCGCCAGCAGCTATGGGACTAGCGGGGAAGAGACCCAGTACTTC
.	TRBV5-4	.	TRBJ2-2	CASSSPGGGGNTGELFF	TGTGCCAGCAGCTCCCCCGGGGGCGGGGGTAACACCGGGGAGCTGTTTTTT
.	TRBV6-6	.	TRBJ1-2	CASYYPGVNYGYTF	TGTGCCAGCTACTACCCCGGGGTTAACTATGGCTACACCTTC
TRBD2	TRBV6-6	.	TRBJ2-2	CASSTRGGPTTGELFF	TGTGCCAGCAGTACCCGGGGGGGCCCCACCACCGGGGAGCTGTTTTTT
.	TRBV4-3	.	TRBJ2-1	CASSQDLNRVGYNEQFF	TGCGCCAGCAGCCAAGATCTGAACAGGGTGGGGTACAATGAGCAGTTCTTC
.	TRBV6-5	.	TRBJ1-2	CASSPTDSSYGYTF	TGTGCCAGCAGTCCGACAGACTCTAGTTATGGCTACACCTTC
.	TRBV12-3/TRBV12-4	.	TRBJ2-5	CASSHSGLETQYF	TGTGCCAGCAGTCACAGCGGGTTGGAGACCCAGTACTTC
.	TRBV19	.	TRBJ1-5	CASSRGPASSNQPQHF	TGTGCCAGTAGCCGCGGGCCGGCCTCTTCCAATCAGCCCCAGCATTTT
.	TRBV2	.	TRBJ2-2	CASTTENTGELFF	TGTGCCAGCACAACAGAGAACACCGGGGAGCTGTTTTTT
.	TRBV7-9	.	TRBJ2-1	CASSSRGNEQFF	TGTGCCAGCAGCTCCAGGGGAAATGAGCAGTTCTTC
TRBD2	TRBV13	.	TRBJ2-7	CASSPIQSGATYEQYF	TGTGCCAGCAGCCCAATACAGAGCGGGGCCACCTACGAGCAGTACTTC
TRBD2	TRBV6-2/TRBV6-3	.	TRBJ2-5	CASSDGLAGAQTQYF	TGTGCCAGCAGTGACGGACTAGCGGGGGCCCAGACCCAGTACTTC
.	TRBV7-2	.	TRBJ1-5	CASSLFGQPPQPQHF	TGTGCCAGCAGCTTATTCGGACAGCCCCCCCAGCCCCAGCATTTT
.	TRBV3-1/TRBV3-2	.	TRBJ2-5	CASSQDAAGRGETQYF	TGTGCCAGCAGCCAAGATGCGGCGGGGAGGGGGGAGACCCAGTACTTC
.	TRBV2	.	TRBJ2-5	CASSGRPAETQYF	TGTGCCAGCAGTGGGCGTCCAGCGGAGACCCAGTACTTC
.	TRBV19	.	TRBJ2-1	CASSTGLNNEQFF	TGTGCCAGTAGTACCGGACTTAACAATGAGCAGTTCTTC
.	TRBV6-2/TRBV6-3	once	TRBJ1-4	CASSLNREKLFF	TGTGCCAGCAGTTTAAACAGGGAAAAACTGTTTTTT
.	TRBV19	.	TRBJ2-2	CASSIGSNTGELFF	TGTGCCAGTAGTATTGGCTCGAATACCGGGGAGCTGTTTTTT
.	TRBV6-5	.	TRBJ1-2	CASSPSYLYGYTF	TGTGCCAGCAGCCCCTCTTATCTCTATGGCTACACCTTC
.	TRBV10-3	.	TRBJ2-3	CAISGGSDTQYF	TGTGCCATCAGTGGCGGCTCAGATACGCAGTATTTT
TRBD2	TRBV18	.	TRBJ2-3	CASSPSSGGATDTQYF	TGTGCCAGCTCACCTTCAAGCGGGGGGGCAACAGATACGCAGTATTTT
TRBD2	TRBV18	few	TRBJ2-7	CASSPIGSGGTYEQYF	TGTGCCAGCTCACCGATCGGTAGCGGGGGAACCTACGAGCAGTACTTC
.	TRBV6-1	once	TRBJ2-7	CASSEKGWQYF	TGTGCCAGCAGTGAAAAGGGGTGGCAGTACTTC